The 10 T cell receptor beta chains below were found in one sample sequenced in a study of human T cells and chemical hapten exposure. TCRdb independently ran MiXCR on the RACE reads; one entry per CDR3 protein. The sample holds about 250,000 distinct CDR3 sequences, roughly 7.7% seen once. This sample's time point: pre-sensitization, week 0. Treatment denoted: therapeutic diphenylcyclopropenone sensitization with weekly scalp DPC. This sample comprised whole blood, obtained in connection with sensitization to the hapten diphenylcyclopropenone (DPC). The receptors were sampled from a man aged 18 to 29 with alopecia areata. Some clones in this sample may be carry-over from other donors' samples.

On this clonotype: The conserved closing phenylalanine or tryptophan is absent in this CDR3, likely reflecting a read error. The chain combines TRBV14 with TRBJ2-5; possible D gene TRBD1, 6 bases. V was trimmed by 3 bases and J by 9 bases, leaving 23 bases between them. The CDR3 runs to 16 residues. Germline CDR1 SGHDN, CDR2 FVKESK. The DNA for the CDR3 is TGTGCCAGCAGCCATAACGACAGGTCCCCAACCGGGGCCCAGTACTAC. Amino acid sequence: CASSHNDRSPTGAQYY.

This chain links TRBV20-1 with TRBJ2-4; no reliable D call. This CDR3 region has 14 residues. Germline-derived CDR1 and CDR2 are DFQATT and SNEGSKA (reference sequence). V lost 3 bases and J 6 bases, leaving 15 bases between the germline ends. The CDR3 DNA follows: TGCAGTGCTAGGCCAGGCGTCTTCCGAAACATTCAGTACTTC. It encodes CSARPGVFRNIQYF.

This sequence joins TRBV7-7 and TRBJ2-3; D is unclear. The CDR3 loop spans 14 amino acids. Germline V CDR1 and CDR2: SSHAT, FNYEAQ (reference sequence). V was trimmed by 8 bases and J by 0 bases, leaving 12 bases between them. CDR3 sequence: CASRQLASTDTQYF. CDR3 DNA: TGTGCCAGCCGACAACTGGCTAGCACAGATACGCAGTATTTT.

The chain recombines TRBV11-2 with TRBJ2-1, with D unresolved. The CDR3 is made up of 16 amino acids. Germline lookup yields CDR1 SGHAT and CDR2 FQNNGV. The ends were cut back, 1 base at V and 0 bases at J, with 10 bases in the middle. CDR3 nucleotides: TGTGCCAGCAGCTTAGTTGAAAGGAGCTCCTACAATGAGCAGTTCTTC. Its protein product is CASSLVERSSYNEQFF.

The DNA for the CDR3 is TGTGCCAGCAGTTCCTCGACAGCCGTGAACACTGAAGCTTTCTTT. Its protein is CASSSSTAVNTEAFF. The V call is TRBV6-2 or TRBV6-3, the J call TRBJ1-1; maybe TRBD1 (5 bases). The ends were cut back, 4 bases at V and 0 bases at J, with 12 bases in the middle. This CDR3 spans 15 amino acids. The V gene's germline CDR1 is MNHEY and CDR2 SVGEGT.

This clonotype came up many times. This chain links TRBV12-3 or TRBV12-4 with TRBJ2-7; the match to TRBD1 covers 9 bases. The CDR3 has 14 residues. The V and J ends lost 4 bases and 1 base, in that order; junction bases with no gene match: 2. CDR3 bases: TGTGCCAGCAGTTACGGGACAGGGTCCTACGAGCAGTACTTC. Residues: CASSYGTGSYEQYF.

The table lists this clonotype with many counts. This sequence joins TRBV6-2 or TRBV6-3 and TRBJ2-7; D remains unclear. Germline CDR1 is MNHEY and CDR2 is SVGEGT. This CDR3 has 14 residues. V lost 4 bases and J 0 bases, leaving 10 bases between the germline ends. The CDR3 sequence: CASSFTDLSYEQYV. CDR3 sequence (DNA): TGTGCCAGCAGTTTTACAGACCTCTCCTACGAGCAGTACGTC.

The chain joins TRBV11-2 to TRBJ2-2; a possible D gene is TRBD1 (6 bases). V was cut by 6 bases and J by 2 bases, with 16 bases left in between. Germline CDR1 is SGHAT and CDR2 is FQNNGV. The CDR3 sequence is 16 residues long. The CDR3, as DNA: TGTGCCAGCAGGGACCTCAGGGGCCCTAACACCGGGGAGCTGTTTTTT. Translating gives CASRDLRGPNTGELFF. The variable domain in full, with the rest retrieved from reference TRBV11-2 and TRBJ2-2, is EAGVAQSPRYKIIEKRQSVAFWCNPISGHATLYWYQQILGQGPKLLIQFQNNGVVDDSQLPKDRFSAERLKGVDSTLKIQPAKLEDSAVYLCASRDLRGPNTGELFFGEGSRLTVL.

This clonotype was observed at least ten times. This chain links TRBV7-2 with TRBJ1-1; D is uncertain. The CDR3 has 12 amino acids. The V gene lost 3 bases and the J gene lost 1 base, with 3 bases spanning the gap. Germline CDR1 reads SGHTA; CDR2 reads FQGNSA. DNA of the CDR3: TGTGCCAGCAGCTTGCAGAACACTGAAGCTTTCTTT. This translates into CASSLQNTEAFF. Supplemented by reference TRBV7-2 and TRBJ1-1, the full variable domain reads GAGVSQSPSNKVTEKGKDVELRCDPISGHTALYWYRQSLGQGLEFLIYFQGNSAPDKSGLPSDRFSAERTGGSVSTLTIQRTQQEDSAVYLCASSLQNTEAFFGQGTRLTVV.

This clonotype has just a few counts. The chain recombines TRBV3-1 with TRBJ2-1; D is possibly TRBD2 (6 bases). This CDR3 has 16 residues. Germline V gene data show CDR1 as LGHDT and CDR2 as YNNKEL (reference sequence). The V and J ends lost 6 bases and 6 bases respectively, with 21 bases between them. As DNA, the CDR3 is TGTGCCAGCAGTCGCTCGAACGGGGGTTACCGCAATGAGCAGTTCTTC. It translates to CASSRSNGGYRNEQFF.